A selection of T cell receptor beta chains follows, all from one sample in a study of blood T cell repertoires in COVID-19. Clones were read by immunoSEQ multiplex PCR, and TCRdb kept only the in-frame ones, dropping some. The sample contains about 220,000 clones, 75% to 85% of which appear only once. Sequenced sample: peripheral blood. Receptor source: a human donor in a cohort sampled during active COVID-19. Each CDR3 is given with its conserved first and last residue. Each record gives: D gene, J gene, clone size, V gene, CDR3 protein, CDR3 DNA. D genes are given only for firm matches. Clone size is not always given. Where it is, it says once, few, many or a class for expanded clones.

. | TRBJ1-5 | . | TRBV19 | CASSIPHQPQHF | TGTGCCAGTAGTATCCCTCATCAGCCCCAGCATTTT
. | TRBJ1-2 | . | TRBV29-1 | CSVDRNYGYTF | TGCAGCGTTGACAGGAACTATGGCTACACCTTC
. | TRBJ2-3 | once | TRBV23-1 | CASSQSRDFYLSLADTQYF | TGCGCCAGCAGTCAATCCCGGGACTTCTACTTGAGTCTCGCAGATACGCAGTATTTT
TRBD1 | TRBJ1-1 | . | TRBV4-2 | CASSHPDRGWKRAFF | TGTGCCAGCAGCCACCCGGACAGGGGATGGAAGAGGGCTTTCTTT
. | TRBJ2-7 | . | TRBV3-1/TRBV3-2 | CASRTQGVDEQYF | TGTGCCAGCAGAACACAGGGAGTGGACGAGCAGTACTTC
. | TRBJ2-7 | . | TRBV5-1 | CASSLAPGTRAYEQYF | TGCGCCAGCAGCTTGGCTCCAGGGACAAGAGCCTACGAGCAGTACTTC
. | TRBJ2-5 | . | TRBV5-6 | CASSSVGGRETQYF | TGTGCCAGCAGCTCAGTGGGGGGGCGAGAGACCCAGTACTTC
. | TRBJ1-2 | . | TRBV6-6 | CASSSLDMSGYTF | TGTGCCAGCAGTTCGCTCGACATGTCTGGCTACACCTTC
. | TRBJ2-2 | . | TRBV10-3 | CAISGHLSGTGELFF | TGTGCCATCAGTGGACACTTAAGCGGGACCGGGGAGCTGTTTTTT
TRBD1 | TRBJ1-1 | . | TRBV5-5 | CASSLKDRGLDTEAFF | TGTGCCAGCAGCTTAAAGGACAGGGGGCTTGACACTGAAGCTTTCTTT
. | TRBJ1-4 | . | TRBV7-2 | CASSSQTNRAEKLFF | TGTGCCAGCAGCTCCCAGACCAACAGGGCGGAAAAACTGTTTTTT
. | TRBJ2-7 | . | TRBV15 | CATSRDLSGRILYEQYF | TGTGCCACCAGCAGAGATCTCTCAGGGCGAATTCTCTACGAGCAGTACTTC
. | TRBJ1-4 | . | TRBV6-1 | CASSDVGAGEKLFF | TGTGCCAGCAGTGATGTAGGGGCCGGTGAAAAACTGTTTTTT
TRBD2 | TRBJ2-2 | . | TRBV24-1 | CATSGREPNTGELFF | TGTGCCACCAGCGGGAGGGAGCCGAACACCGGGGAGCTGTTTTTT
TRBD2 | TRBJ2-5 | . | TRBV6-6 | CASRGLAAQETQYF | TGTGCCAGCAGAGGACTAGCAGCTCAAGAGACCCAGTACTTC
. | TRBJ2-3 | . | TRBV11-2 | CASSLDRENTDTQYF | TGTGCCAGCAGCCTTGACCGGGAAAACACAGATACGCAGTATTTT
. | TRBJ1-2 | . | TRBV18 | CASSPPGGLGGYTF | TGTGCCAGCTCACCACCGGGGGGGCTAGGTGGCTACACCTTC
TRBD2 | TRBJ2-3 | once | TRBV4-1 | CASSQVGLAENTDTQYF | TGCGCCAGCAGCCAAGTTGGTCTAGCGGAAAACACAGATACGCAGTATTTT
TRBD2 | TRBJ2-1 | . | TRBV9 | CASSSSLAGGFYNEQFF | TGTGCCAGCAGCTCGTCACTAGCGGGGGGGTTCTATAATGAGCAGTTCTTC
TRBD1 | TRBJ1-4 | few | TRBV18 | CASSPSGGDRGEKLFF | TGTGCCAGCTCACCATCGGGAGGGGACAGAGGCGAAAAACTGTTTTTT
TRBD1 | TRBJ1-2 | . | TRBV5-4 | CASSSGTGDYGYTF | TGTGCCAGCAGCTCCGGGACAGGGGACTATGGCTACACCTTC
. | TRBJ2-1 | once | TRBV30 | CAWSQALPGNEQFF | TGTGCCTGGAGTCAGGCCTTGCCAGGGAATGAGCAGTTCTTC
. | TRBJ2-7 | . | TRBV4-3 | CASSQGAGTHEQYF | TGCGCCAGCAGCCAAGGAGCAGGAACACACGAGCAGTACTTC
. | TRBJ1-4 | . | TRBV5-4 | CASSFSGKNEKLFF | TGTGCCAGCAGCTTTTCCGGGAAAAATGAAAAACTGTTTTTT
TRBD2 | TRBJ2-3 | . | TRBV7-2 | CASSPIWLAGGDTQYF | TGTGCCAGCAGCCCGATTTGGCTAGCGGGAGGAGATACGCAGTATTTT
. | TRBJ2-7 | . | TRBV28 | CASSLSQVTSYEQYF | TGTGCCAGCAGTTTATCGCAGGTAACCTCCTACGAGCAGTACTTC
TRBD1 | TRBJ1-4 | . | TRBV10-3 | CASHGTGREKLFF | TGTGCCAGCCACGGGACAGGGCGGGAAAAACTGTTTTTT
. | TRBJ2-3 | . | TRBV5-1 | CASSLGTAGDTQYF | TGCGCCAGCAGCTTGGGGACCGCGGGAGATACGCAGTATTTT
TRBD2 | TRBJ2-7 | . | TRBV5-4 | CASGGRASGTDEQYF | TGTGCCAGCGGCGGGAGGGCTAGCGGGACCGACGAGCAGTACTTC
. | TRBJ1-1 | few | TRBV28 | CAIYRLTKAEAFF | TGTGCCATTTACAGGCTGACGAAGGCTGAAGCTTTCTTT
. | TRBJ1-1 | . | TRBV11-2 | CASRFWGPNTEAFF | TGTGCCAGCAGGTTCTGGGGGCCGAACACTGAAGCTTTCTTT
TRBD1 | TRBJ2-6 | many | TRBV28 | CASRVTGGRGANVLTF | TGTGCCAGCAGGGTGACAGGGGGAAGAGGGGCCAACGTCCTGACTTTC
TRBD1 | TRBJ1-1 | . | TRBV30 | CAWTVRGGQGDIVNTEAFF | TGTGCCTGGACCGTAAGAGGGGGTCAGGGGGATATCGTGAACACTGAAGCTTTCTTT
TRBD1 | TRBJ2-5 | . | TRBV18 | CASSPSTGRETQYF | TGTGCCAGCTCACCTTCGACAGGGCGGGAGACCCAGTACTTC
TRBD1 | TRBJ1-1 | . | TRBV19 | CASSPQGGTEAFF | TGTGCCAGTAGTCCCCAGGGGGGCACTGAAGCTTTCTTT
TRBD1 | TRBJ1-1 | . | TRBV18 | CASSPIGTGDAEAFF | TGTGCCAGCTCACCAATTGGGACAGGGGACGCTGAAGCTTTCTTT
. | TRBJ1-1 | . | TRBV2 | CASTRGLNTEAFF | TGTGCCAGTACCAGGGGTTTGAACACTGAAGCTTTCTTT
. | TRBJ2-5 | . | TRBV18 | CASSPMLSGAKASETQYF | TGTGCCAGCTCACCAATGCTATCAGGGGCGAAGGCGTCGGAGACCCAGTACTTC
TRBD1 | TRBJ2-7 | . | TRBV7-2 | CASSPDRDRGSYEQYF | TGTGCCAGCAGCCCTGACCGGGACAGGGGATCCTACGAGCAGTACTTC
TRBD1 | TRBJ1-2 | . | TRBV24-1 | CATSDTGTGGYGYTF | TGTGCCACCAGTGATACCGGGACAGGGGGCTATGGCTACACCTTC
. | TRBJ2-7 | few | TRBV19 | CASSPAQDEQYF | TGTGCCAGTAGTCCAGCCCAGGACGAGCAGTACTTC
. | TRBJ1-4 | . | TRBV28 | CATSAGTTNEKLFF | TGTGCCACCTCCGCAGGGACAACTAATGAAAAACTGTTTTTT
. | TRBJ2-1 | . | TRBV14 | CASSSLFSSSYNEQFF | TGTGCCAGCAGCTCCCTCTTCTCGAGCTCCTACAATGAGCAGTTCTTC
TRBD1 | TRBJ1-2 | . | TRBV24-1 | CATSDPGQGPYGYTF | TGTGCCACCAGTGACCCGGGACAGGGTCCCTATGGCTACACCTTC
. | TRBJ2-3 | once | TRBV11-3 | CASSRGTAESDTQYF | TGTGCCAGCAGCCGGGGGACCGCCGAATCAGATACGCAGTATTTT
. | TRBJ1-5 | . | TRBV28 | CASSSSAPQPQHF | TGTGCCAGCAGTTCCTCCGCGCCGCAGCCCCAGCATTTT
. | TRBJ2-1 | once | TRBV5-1 | CASSLDRTDNEQFF | TGCGCCAGCAGCTTGGACAGAACCGACAATGAGCAGTTCTTC
. | TRBJ2-3 | . | TRBV6-4 | CASRFTSTDTQYF | TGTGCCAGCAGGTTTACTAGCACAGATACGCAGTATTTT
. | TRBJ2-1 | . | TRBV7-8 | CASSFSRGGRYNEQFF | TGTGCCAGCAGCTTTTCCAGGGGAGGGCGGTACAATGAGCAGTTCTTC
TRBD1 | TRBJ1-2 | . | TRBV6-5 | CASNPGTGGVEGYTF | TGTGCCAGCAACCCCGGGACAGGGGGCGTAGAAGGCTACACCTTC
. | TRBJ2-7 | . | TRBV20-1 | CSASFGGAYEQYF | TGCAGTGCTAGTTTTGGAGGTGCCTACGAGCAGTACTTC
. | TRBJ2-7 | . | TRBV7-2 | CASSSTRRVRAYEQYF | TGTGCCAGCAGCTCAACCCGGAGAGTGAGGGCCTACGAGCAGTACTTC
. | TRBJ2-7 | . | TRBV2 | CASSRDSEGEQYF | TGTGCCAGCAGCCGGGACTCCGAGGGCGAGCAGTACTTC
. | TRBJ2-7 | . | TRBV6-2/TRBV6-3 | CASSYSYGQGLSYEQYF | TGTGCCAGCAGTTATTCCTACGGACAGGGACTATCCTACGAGCAGTACTTC
TRBD2 | TRBJ2-3 | . | TRBV6-6 | CASSLLAGFADTQYF | TGTGCCAGCAGTCTACTAGCGGGGTTTGCAGATACGCAGTATTTT
. | TRBJ1-2 | . | TRBV2 | CASSEGRNYGYTF | TGTGCCAGCAGTGAAGGCCGGAACTATGGCTACACCTTC
. | TRBJ2-4 | . | TRBV19 | CASSIGGLGNIQYF | TGTGCCAGTAGTATAGGGGGGCTCGGAAACATTCAGTACTTC
. | TRBJ1-5 | . | TRBV7-9 | CASSLALAGNQPQHF | TGTGCCAGCAGCTTAGCCTTGGCAGGCAATCAGCCCCAGCATTTT
. | TRBJ2-5 | once | TRBV7-2 | CASSLAGAGAEETQYF | TGTGCCAGCAGCTTAGCGGGGGCAGGGGCTGAAGAGACCCAGTACTTC